This TCR beta chain was recorded in a study of cytomegalovirus exposure and HLA in healthy donors. This cohort consisted of healthy bone marrow donors. This CDR3 has 15 residues. In germline, CDR1 is MNHNS, CDR2 SASEGT. The V end lost 4 bases, the J end lost 5 bases, and 18 bases lay between the germline ends. Primers: 60 Vbeta forward and 13 Jbeta reverse. Clones were sequenced by immunoSEQ multiplex PCR, and TCRdb holds only the in-frame ones, with some missing. Of about 75,000 clones listed, about 79% are singletons. Study-wide points: Confirmation was obtained in vitro that a few CMV-associated chains are specific for CMV antigens. As a later analysis showed, a missense DCLRE1C variant was linked to trimming of TCR beta V- and J-genes. Sequencing likely caused a cluster of highly shared sequence variants.

Details on this clone: Its target is unknown.

Input material: PBMCs. The chain uses TRBV6-1 and TRBJ2-7; possibly TRBD2 for D (5 bases). The receptor was isolated from a man in his 70s in good health and CMV-seropositive. CDR3 DNA sequence: TGTGCCAGCAGTGTGGAGACTCGGGTCGGGGACGAGCAGTACTTC. Residues: CASSVETRVGDEQYF.